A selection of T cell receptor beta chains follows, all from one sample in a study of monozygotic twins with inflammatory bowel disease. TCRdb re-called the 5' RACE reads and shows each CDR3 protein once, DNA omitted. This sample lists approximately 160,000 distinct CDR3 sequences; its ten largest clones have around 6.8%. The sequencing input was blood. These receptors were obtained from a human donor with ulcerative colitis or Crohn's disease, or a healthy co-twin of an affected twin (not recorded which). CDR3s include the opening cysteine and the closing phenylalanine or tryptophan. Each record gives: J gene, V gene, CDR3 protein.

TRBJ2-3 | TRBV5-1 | CASSLEPRGTDTQYF
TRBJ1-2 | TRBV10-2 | CASSEKRNYGYTF
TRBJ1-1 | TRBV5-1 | CASRRGTGFQGDTEAFF
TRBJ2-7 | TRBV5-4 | CASSSTGSGYYEQYF
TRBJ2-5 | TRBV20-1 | CSAITFAETQYF
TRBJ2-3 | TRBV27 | CASSSPGLANTDTQYF
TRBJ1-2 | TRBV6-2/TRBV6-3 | CASSYSGGPYGYTF
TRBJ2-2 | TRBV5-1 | CASSLPPTAGGGGELFF
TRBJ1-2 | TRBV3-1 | CASSHSGAGHYGYTF
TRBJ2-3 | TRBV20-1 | CSARFPAGVDTQYF
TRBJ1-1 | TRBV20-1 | CSAQDRAGTEAFF
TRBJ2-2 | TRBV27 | CASSRGTLTGELFF
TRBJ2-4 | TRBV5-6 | CASSLVGRKNIQYF
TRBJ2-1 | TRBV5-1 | CASSSGGANNEQFF
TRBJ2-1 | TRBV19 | CASSGQGAYNEQFF
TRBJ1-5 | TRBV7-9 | CASSPSKNQPQHF
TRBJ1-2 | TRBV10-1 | CATAGDQGASYGYTF
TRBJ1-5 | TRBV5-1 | CASSLEAGANQPQHF
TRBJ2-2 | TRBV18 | CASSPLHGGELFF
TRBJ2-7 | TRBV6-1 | CASREQGTYEQYF
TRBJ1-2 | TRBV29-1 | CSVWGGDGYTF
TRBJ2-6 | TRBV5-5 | CASSLDLWSSGANVLTF
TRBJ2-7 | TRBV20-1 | CSASLPSPPYEQYF
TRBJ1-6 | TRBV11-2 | CASSSYRGSNSPLHF
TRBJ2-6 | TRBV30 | CAYNHQEGSGANVLTF
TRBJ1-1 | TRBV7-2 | CASSLVGVNTEAFF
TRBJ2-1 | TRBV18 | CASSPSLGYPNEQFF
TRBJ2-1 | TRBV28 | CASSLFSRRLAGGLVGSYNEQFF
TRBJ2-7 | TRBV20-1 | CSASGLAAMTTYEQYF
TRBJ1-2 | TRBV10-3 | CAIRYQGHGYTF
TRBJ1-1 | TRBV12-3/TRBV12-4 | CASTPTRMGTEAFF
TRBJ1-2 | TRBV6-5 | CASSQGARGYTF
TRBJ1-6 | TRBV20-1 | CSARDRDRGNSPLHF
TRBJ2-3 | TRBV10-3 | CAISESVSGGGTDTQYF
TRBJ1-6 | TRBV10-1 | CASIVEGALSSYNSPLHF
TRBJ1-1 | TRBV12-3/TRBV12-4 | CASSPTFYTEAFF